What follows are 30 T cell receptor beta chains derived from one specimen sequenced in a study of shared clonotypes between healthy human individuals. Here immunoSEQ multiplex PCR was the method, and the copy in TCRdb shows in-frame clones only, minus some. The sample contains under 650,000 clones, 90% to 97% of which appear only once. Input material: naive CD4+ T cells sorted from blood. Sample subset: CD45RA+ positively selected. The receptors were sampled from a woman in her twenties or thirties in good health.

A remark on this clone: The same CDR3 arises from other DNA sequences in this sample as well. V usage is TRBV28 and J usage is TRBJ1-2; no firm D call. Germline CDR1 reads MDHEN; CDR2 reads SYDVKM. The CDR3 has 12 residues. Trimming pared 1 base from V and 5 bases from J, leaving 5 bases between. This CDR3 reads CASSLSGYGYTF. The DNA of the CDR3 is TGTGCCAGCAGTTTATCAGGTTATGGCTACACCTTC.

The CDR3 DNA follows: TGTGCCAGTAGTATAGGGCATCAAGAGACCCAGTACTTC. Translation: CASSIGHQETQYF. The V and J genes are TRBV19 and TRBJ2-5; D is ambiguous. V was shortened by 1 base and J by 2 bases, with 5 bases between the two germline ends. The CDR3 has 13 amino acids. From germline, CDR1 is LNHDA and CDR2 SQIVND (reference sequence).

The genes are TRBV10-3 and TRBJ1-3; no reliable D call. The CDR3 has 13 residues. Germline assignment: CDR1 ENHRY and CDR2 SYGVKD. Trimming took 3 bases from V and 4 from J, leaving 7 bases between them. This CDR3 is CAISDLPGNTIYF. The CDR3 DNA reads TGTGCCATCAGTGATTTACCAGGAAACACCATATATTTT.

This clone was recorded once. CDR3 sequence: CASSWGVDNEKLFF. The CDR3, as DNA: TGTGCCAGCAGCTGGGGCGTTGATAATGAAAAACTGTTTTTT. This rearrangement joins TRBV7-9 to TRBJ1-4; maybe TRBD1 (5 bases). The CDR3 runs 14 residues. Germline CDR1 SEHNR, CDR2 FQNEAQ (reference sequence). V was pared by 4 bases and J by 4 bases, with 10 bases between.

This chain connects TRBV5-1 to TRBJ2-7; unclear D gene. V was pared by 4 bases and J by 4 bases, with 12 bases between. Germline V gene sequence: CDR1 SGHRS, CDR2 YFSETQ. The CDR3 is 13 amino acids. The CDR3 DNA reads TGCGCCAGCAGCCCCGCCAAAGGGTACGAGCAGTACTTC. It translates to CASSPAKGYEQYF.

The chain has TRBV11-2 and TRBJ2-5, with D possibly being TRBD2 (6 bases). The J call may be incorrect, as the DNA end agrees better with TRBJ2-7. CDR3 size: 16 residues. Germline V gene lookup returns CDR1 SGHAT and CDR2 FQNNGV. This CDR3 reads CASSFLGGRGTYEQYF. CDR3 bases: TGTGCCAGCAGCTTCCTCGGGGGACGGGGAACCTACGAGCAGTACTTC.

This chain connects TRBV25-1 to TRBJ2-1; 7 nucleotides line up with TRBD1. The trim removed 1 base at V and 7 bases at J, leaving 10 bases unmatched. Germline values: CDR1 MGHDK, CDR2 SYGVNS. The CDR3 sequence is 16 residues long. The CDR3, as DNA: TGTGCCAGCAGTGAATTGGTAGGGGGCGTTAAGAATGAGCAGTTCTTC. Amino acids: CASSELVGGVKNEQFF.

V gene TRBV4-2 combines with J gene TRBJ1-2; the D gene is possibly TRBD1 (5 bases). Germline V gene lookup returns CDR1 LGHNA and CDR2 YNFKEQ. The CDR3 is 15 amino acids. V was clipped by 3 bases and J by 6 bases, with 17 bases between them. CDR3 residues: CASSHGPEGRNGYTF. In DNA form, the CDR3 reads TGTGCCAGCAGCCATGGGCCGGAGGGGCGGAATGGCTACACCTTC.

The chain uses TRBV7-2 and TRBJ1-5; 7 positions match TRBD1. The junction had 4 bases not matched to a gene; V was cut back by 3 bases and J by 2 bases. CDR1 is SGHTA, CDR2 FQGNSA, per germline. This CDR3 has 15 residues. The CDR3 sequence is CASSFKTGGNQPQHF. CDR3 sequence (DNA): TGTGCCAGCAGCTTTAAAACAGGGGGCAATCAGCCCCAGCATTTT.

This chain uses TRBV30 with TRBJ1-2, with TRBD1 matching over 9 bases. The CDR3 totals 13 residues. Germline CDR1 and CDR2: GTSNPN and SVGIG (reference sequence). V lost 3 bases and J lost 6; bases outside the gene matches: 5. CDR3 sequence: CAWSRDRVNGYTF. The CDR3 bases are TGTGCCTGGAGCCGGGACAGGGTTAATGGCTACACCTTC. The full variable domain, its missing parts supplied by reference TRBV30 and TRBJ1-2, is SQTIHQWPATLVQPVGSPLSLECTVEGTSNPNLYWYRQAAGRGLQLLFYSVGIGQISSEVPQNLSASRPQDRQFILSSKKLLLSDSGFYLCAWSRDRVNGYTFGSGTRLTVV.

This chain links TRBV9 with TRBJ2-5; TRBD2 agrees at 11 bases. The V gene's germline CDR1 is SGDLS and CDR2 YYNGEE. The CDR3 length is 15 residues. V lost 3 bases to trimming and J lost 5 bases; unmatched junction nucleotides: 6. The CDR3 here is CASSAAGTSGETQYF. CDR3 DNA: TGTGCCAGCAGCGCAGCCGGGACTAGCGGTGAGACCCAGTACTTC.

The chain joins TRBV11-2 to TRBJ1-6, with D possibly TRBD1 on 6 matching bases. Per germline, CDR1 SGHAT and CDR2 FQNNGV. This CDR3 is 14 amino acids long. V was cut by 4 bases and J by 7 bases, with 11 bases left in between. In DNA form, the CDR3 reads TGTGCCAGCAGCTGGACAGATCAGAATTCACCCCTCCACTTT. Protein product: CASSWTDQNSPLHF.

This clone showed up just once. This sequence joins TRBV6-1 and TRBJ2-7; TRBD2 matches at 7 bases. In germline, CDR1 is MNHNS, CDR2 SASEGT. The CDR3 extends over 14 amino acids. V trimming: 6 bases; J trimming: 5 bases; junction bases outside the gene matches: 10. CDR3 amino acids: CASRFPGRGNEQYF. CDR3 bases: TGTGCCAGCAGATTCCCTGGGAGGGGCAACGAGCAGTACTTC.

In DNA form, the CDR3 reads TGCGCCAGCAGACGGACGACCTCTGGAAACACCATATATTTT. This sequence encodes CASRRTTSGNTIYF. The gene calls are TRBV5-1 and TRBJ1-3; D gene uncertain. This CDR3 contains 14 residues. Trimming pared 5 bases from V and 0 bases from J, leaving 9 bases between. The germline V gene has CDR1 SGHRS and CDR2 YFSETQ.

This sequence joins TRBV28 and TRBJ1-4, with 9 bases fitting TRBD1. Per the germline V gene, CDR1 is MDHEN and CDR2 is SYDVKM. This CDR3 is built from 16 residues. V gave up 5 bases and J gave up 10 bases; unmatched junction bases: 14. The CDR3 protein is CASSGGRDRAVGKLFF. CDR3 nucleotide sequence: TGTGCCAGCAGTGGGGGACGGGACAGGGCTGTGGGAAAACTGTTTTTT.

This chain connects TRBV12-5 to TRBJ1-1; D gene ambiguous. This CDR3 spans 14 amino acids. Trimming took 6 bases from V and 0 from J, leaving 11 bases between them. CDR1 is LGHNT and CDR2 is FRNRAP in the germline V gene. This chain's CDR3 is CASGPARVNTEAFF. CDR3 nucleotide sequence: TGTGCTAGTGGACCAGCTCGGGTGAACACTGAAGCTTTCTTT.

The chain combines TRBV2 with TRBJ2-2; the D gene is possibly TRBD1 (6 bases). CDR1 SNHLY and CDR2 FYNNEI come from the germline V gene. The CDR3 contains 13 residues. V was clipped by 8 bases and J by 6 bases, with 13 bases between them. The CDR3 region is CASETQGSGELFF. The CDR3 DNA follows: TGTGCCAGCGAAACACAGGGCTCCGGGGAGCTGTTTTTT. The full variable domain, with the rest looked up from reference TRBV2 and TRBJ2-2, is EPEVTQTPSHQVTQMGQEVILRCVPISNHLYFYWYRQILGQKVEFLVSFYNNEISEKSEIFDDQFSVERPDGSNFTLKIRSTKLEDSAMYFCASETQGSGELFFGEGSRLTVL.

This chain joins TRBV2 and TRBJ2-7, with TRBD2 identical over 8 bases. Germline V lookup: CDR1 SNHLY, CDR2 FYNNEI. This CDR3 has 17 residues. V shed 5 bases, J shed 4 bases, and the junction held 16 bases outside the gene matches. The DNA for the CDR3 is TGTGCCAGCAGTACACTGGGGTGGCGGGAGGAAGAGTACGAGCAGTACTTC. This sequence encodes CASSTLGWREEEYEQYF.

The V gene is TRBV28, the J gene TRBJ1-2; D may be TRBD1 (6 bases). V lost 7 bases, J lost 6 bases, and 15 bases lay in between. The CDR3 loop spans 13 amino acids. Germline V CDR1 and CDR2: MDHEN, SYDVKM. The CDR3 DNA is TGTGCCAGCACCCGCCAGGGGATAGATGGCTACACCTTC. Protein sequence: CASTRQGIDGYTF.

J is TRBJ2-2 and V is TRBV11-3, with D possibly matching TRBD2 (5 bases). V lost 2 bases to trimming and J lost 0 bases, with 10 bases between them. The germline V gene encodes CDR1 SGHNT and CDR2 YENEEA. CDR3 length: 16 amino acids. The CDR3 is CASSLKGDSNTGELFF. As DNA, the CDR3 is TGTGCCAGCAGCTTAAAGGGAGACTCGAACACCGGGGAGCTGTTTTTT.

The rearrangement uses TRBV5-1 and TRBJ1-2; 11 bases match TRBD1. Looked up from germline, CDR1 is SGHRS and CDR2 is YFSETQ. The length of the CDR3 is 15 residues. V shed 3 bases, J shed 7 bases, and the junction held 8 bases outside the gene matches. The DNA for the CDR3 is TGCGCCAGCAGCTCCGGGACAGGGGGGACGCTTGGCTACACCTTC. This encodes CASSSGTGGTLGYTF. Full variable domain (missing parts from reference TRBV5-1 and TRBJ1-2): KAGVTQTPRYLIKTRGQQVTLSCSPISGHRSVSWYQQTPGQGLQFLFEYFSETQRNKGNFPGRFSGRQFSNSRSEMNVSTLELGDSALYLCASSSGTGGTLGYTFGSGTRLTVV.

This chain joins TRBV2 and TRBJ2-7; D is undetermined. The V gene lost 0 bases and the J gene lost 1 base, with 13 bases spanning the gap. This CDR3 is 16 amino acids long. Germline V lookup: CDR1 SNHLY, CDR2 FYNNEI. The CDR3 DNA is TGTGCCAGCAGTGAAGCAGGGTGGGCGGAATCCTACGAGCAGTACTTC. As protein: CASSEAGWAESYEQYF.

Here the CDR3 reads CASSSPRGRGEKLFF. In nucleotides, the CDR3 is TGTGCCAGTAGCTCCCCGCGGGGTCGGGGGGAAAAACTGTTTTTT. The V call is TRBV19, the J call TRBJ1-4, with D possibly matching TRBD1 (5 bases). V was cut by 6 bases and J by 8 bases, with 19 bases left in between. The germline gives CDR1 LNHDA, CDR2 SQIVND (reference sequence). This CDR3 is built from 15 residues.

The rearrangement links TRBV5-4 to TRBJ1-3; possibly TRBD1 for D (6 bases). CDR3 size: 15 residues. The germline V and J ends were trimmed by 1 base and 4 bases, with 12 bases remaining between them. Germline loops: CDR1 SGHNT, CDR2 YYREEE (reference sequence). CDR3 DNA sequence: TGTGCCAGCAGCTTGAACAGGGATTTAGGAAACACCATATATTTT. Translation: CASSLNRDLGNTIYF.

CDR3 amino acids: CAISPGTSSTDTQYF. CDR3 nucleotides: TGTGCCATCAGTCCCGGGACTAGCAGCACAGATACGCAGTATTTT. The rearrangement uses TRBV10-3 and TRBJ2-3; TRBD2 matches 9 bases. This CDR3 is 15 amino acids long. The J segment lost 0 bases and the V segment lost 5 bases, leaving 3 bases of the junction unmatched. Looked up from germline, CDR1 is ENHRY and CDR2 is SYGVKD.

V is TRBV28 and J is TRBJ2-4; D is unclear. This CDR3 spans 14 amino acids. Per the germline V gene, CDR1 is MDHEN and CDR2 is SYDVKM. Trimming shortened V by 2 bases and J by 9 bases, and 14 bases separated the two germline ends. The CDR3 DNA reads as TGTGCCAGCAGTTTACGGGCCAAGGGATTCATTCAGTACTTC. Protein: CASSLRAKGFIQYF.

CDR3 nucleotide sequence: TGCGCCAGCAGCTTGGGACTAAGAAACACCGGGGAGCTGTTTTTT. It codes for CASSLGLRNTGELFF. The chain has TRBV5-1 and TRBJ2-2, with D tentatively TRBD2 (5 bases). Germline values: CDR1 SGHRS, CDR2 YFSETQ. This CDR3 contains 15 residues. V was pared by 0 bases and J by 2 bases, with 8 bases between.

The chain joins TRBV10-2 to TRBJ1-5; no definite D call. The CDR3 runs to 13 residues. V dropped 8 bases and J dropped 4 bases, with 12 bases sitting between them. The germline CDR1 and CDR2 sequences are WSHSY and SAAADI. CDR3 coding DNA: TGCGCCAGCCAACGGGCATGGAATCAGCCCCAGCATTTT. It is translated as CASQRAWNQPQHF.

The CDR3 here is CASSSRGGATYEQYF. CDR3 bases: TGTGCCAGCAGTTCTCGGGGGGGAGCCACCTACGAGCAGTACTTC. The chain employs TRBV6-5 and TRBJ2-5, with 8 bases lining up with TRBD2. The J call may be in error: the DNA end matches TRBJ2-7 better. The CDR3 is made up of 15 amino acids. CDR1 is MNHEY and CDR2 is SVGAGI in the germline V gene.

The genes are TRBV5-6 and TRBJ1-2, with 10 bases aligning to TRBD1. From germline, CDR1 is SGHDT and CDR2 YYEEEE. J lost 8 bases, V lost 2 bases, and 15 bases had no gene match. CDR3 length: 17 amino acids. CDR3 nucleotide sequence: TGTGCCAGCAGCTTAAGTACGGGCGACAGGGGGCGACGGGGCTACACCTTC. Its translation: CASSLSTGDRGRRGYTF.